These 22 T cell receptor beta chains were all obtained from the same sample, sequenced in a study of blood T cell repertoires in COVID-19. This table comes from immunoSEQ multiplex PCR, and its TCRdb copy is limited to in-frame clones, with some not included. The sample lists about 380,000 clones, approximately 90% occurring once. The sequencing sample was made of PBMCs or T cells enriched from blood (not recorded which). These receptors all come from a woman aged 18-29 years who had recovered from COVID-19.

This clone appeared once. The chain couples TRBV19 to TRBJ1-3, with D tentatively TRBD1 (6 bases). The germline CDR1 and CDR2 sequences are LNHDA and SQIVND (reference sequence). V gave up 4 bases and J gave up 2 bases, with 18 bases separating them. This CDR3 contains 17 residues. CDR3 coding DNA: TGTGCCAGTAGTAGGGGGCTTAAGACAGACCCTGGAAACACCATATATTTT. As protein: CASSRGLKTDPGNTIYF.

The chain recombines TRBV5-1 with TRBJ1-1, with D perhaps matching TRBD1 (5 bases). Germline values: CDR1 SGHRS, CDR2 YFSETQ. V was shortened by 0 bases and J by 0 bases, with 15 bases between the two germline ends. CDR3 length: 17 residues. Here the CDR3 DNA reads TGCGCCAGCAGCTTGGCCATTTCCGAGACAGTGAACACTGAAGCTTTCTTT. It translates to CASSLAISETVNTEAFF.

This chain connects TRBV2 to TRBJ2-5; the D is unclear. CDR1 SNHLY and CDR2 FYNNEI come from the germline V gene. Between the trimmed V and J ends, which lost 5 bases and 3 bases, there was a span of 4 bases. CDR3 length: 11 residues. The CDR3 bases are TGTGCCAGCAGTCCGGAAGAGACCCAGTACTTC. Amino acids: CASSPEETQYF.

The chain joins TRBV30 to TRBJ1-2; 11 nucleotides align to TRBD1. V dropped 3 bases and J dropped 3; count of bases not matched to a gene: 21. Per the germline V gene, CDR1 is GTSNPN and CDR2 is SVGIG (reference sequence). This CDR3 is 20 amino acids long. CDR3 sequence: CAWSPLEKIPGTGGDYGYTF. The CDR3 DNA is TGTGCCTGGAGCCCGCTCGAAAAAATTCCCGGGACAGGGGGTGACTATGGCTACACCTTC.

CDR3 in amino acids: CASSPQSSYEQYF. CDR3 DNA: TGCGCCAGCAGCCCCCAGTCCTCCTACGAGCAGTACTTC. The chain employs TRBV5-1 and TRBJ2-7; no definite D call. Germline CDR1 SGHRS, CDR2 YFSETQ. Trimming removed 4 bases at V and 0 bases at J, with 8 bases between. The CDR3 is 13 residues long.

This chain connects TRBV6-6 to TRBJ2-7, with 8 bases that match TRBD1. CDR1 MNHNY and CDR2 SVGAGI come from the germline V gene (reference sequence). The junction had 5 bases not matched to a gene; V was cut back by 4 bases and J by 0 bases. This CDR3 region has 15 residues. The CDR3: CASSSDRGASYEQYF. CDR3 DNA: TGTGCCAGCAGTTCCGACAGGGGAGCCTCCTACGAGCAGTACTTC.

The V and J genes are TRBV2 and TRBJ2-7; D ambiguous. V lost 4 bases, J lost 5 bases, and 9 bases lay in between. Germline loops: CDR1 SNHLY, CDR2 FYNNEI. The CDR3 is 12 residues long. The CDR3 nucleotides read TGTGCCAGCAGTGGCGGAATCCACGAGCAGTACTTC. Translating gives CASSGGIHEQYF.

The gene calls are TRBV27 and TRBJ1-6; 9 nucleotides match TRBD1. CDR3 size: 14 residues. From germline, CDR1 is MNHEY and CDR2 SMNVEV (reference sequence). V was clipped by 3 bases and J by 12 bases; unmatched bases: 6. DNA of the CDR3: TGTGCCAGCAGTTTCCGGGACAGGGCCTTACCCCTCCACTTT. It is translated as CASSFRDRALPLHF.

The chain couples TRBV6-2 or TRBV6-3 to TRBJ2-6, with D perhaps matching TRBD2 (6 bases). The CDR3 is made up of 14 amino acids. Per germline, CDR1 MNHEY and CDR2 SVGEGT. V shed 4 bases and J shed 4 bases, with 8 bases lying between them. The CDR3 region is CASSWRGGANVLTF. The CDR3 DNA reads TGTGCCAGCAGTTGGAGGGGAGGGGCCAACGTCCTGACTTTC.

V usage is TRBV9 and J usage is TRBJ1-1; no reliable D call. The ends were cut back, 4 bases at V and 1 base at J, with 8 bases in the middle. Germline CDR1 and CDR2: SGDLS and YYNGEE. This CDR3 has 13 amino acids. CDR3 amino acids: CASSHTPNTEAFF. As DNA, the CDR3 is TGTGCCAGCAGCCACACACCGAACACTGAAGCTTTCTTT.

The chain has TRBV27 and TRBJ1-1; 8 bases agree with TRBD1. Trimming cost V 6 bases and J 0 bases; bases outside gene matches: 15. Germline V gene lookup returns CDR1 MNHEY and CDR2 SMNVEV (reference sequence). This CDR3 has 18 amino acids. The CDR3 reads CASSLYAGQGVMNTEAFF. Written as DNA, the CDR3 is TGTGCCAGCAGCCTGTATGCCGGACAGGGCGTAATGAACACTGAAGCTTTCTTT.

This chain links TRBV27 with TRBJ1-4, with D uncertain. There are 16 residues in the CDR3. The germline gives CDR1 MNHEY, CDR2 SMNVEV (reference sequence). V was clipped by 5 bases and J by 8 bases, with 21 bases between them. CDR3 sequence: CASSPSPVGAIEKLFF. The CDR3 DNA is TGTGCCAGCAGTCCTTCCCCCGTGGGAGCGATCGAAAAACTGTTTTTT.

The V and J genes are TRBV30 and TRBJ2-2; 7 bases fit TRBD2. This CDR3 region has 14 residues. After removal of 5 bases from V and 4 bases from J, the junction contained 7 bases not matched to a gene. The V gene's germline CDR1 is GTSNPN and CDR2 SVGIG (reference sequence). The DNA of the CDR3 is TGTGCCTGGGACCTGGGGGGGGTCACCGGGGAGCTGTTTTTT. It codes for CAWDLGGVTGELFF. The full variable domain, its missing parts supplied by reference TRBV30 and TRBJ2-2, is SQTIHQWPATLVQPVGSPLSLECTVEGTSNPNLYWYRQAAGRGLQLLFYSVGIGQISSEVPQNLSASRPQDRQFILSSKKLLLSDSGFYLCAWDLGGVTGELFFGEGSRLTVL.

The CDR3 region is CASSWELTGGTEAFF. The DNA for the CDR3 is TGCGCCAGCAGCTGGGAACTCACAGGGGGAACTGAAGCTTTCTTT. The chain combines TRBV5-1 with TRBJ1-1, with TRBD1 matching over 8 bases. Per germline, CDR1 SGHRS and CDR2 YFSETQ. V gave up 3 bases and J gave up 5 bases; unmatched junction bases: 9. CDR3 length equals 15 residues.

The V gene is TRBV10-2, the J gene TRBJ1-4; D unresolved. Germline V gene data show CDR1 as WSHSY and CDR2 as SAAADI. The CDR3 consists of 14 residues. The germline V and J ends were trimmed by 0 bases and 8 bases, with 10 bases remaining between them. Written as DNA, the CDR3 is TGCGCCAGCAGTGAGTCGAGGCTCGCGGAAAAACTGTTTTTT. Translated, it gives CASSESRLAEKLFF.

The chain is built from TRBV6-5 and TRBJ1-6, with a weak D call TRBD1 (6 bases). Germline V gene lookup returns CDR1 MNHEY and CDR2 SVGAGI. The length of the CDR3 is 15 residues. Trimming shortened V by 7 bases and J by 7 bases, and 17 bases separated the two germline ends. Here the CDR3 reads CASTARGGANSPLHF. CDR3 sequence (DNA): TGTGCCAGCACCGCACGGGGGGGGGCCAATTCACCCCTCCACTTT.

This clone was seen once. The V and J genes are TRBV2 and TRBJ2-3; the match to TRBD2 covers 16 bases. The CDR3 runs to 17 residues. In germline, CDR1 is SNHLY, CDR2 FYNNEI. V dropped 6 bases and J dropped 0; count of bases not matched to a gene: 3. CDR3 in amino acids: CASRGLAGGTSTDTQYF. Written as DNA, the CDR3 is TGTGCCAGCAGGGGACTAGCGGGGGGGACTAGCACAGATACGCAGTATTTT.

V and J are TRBV11-3 and TRBJ2-1; tentatively, D is TRBD2 (5 bases). In germline, CDR1 is SGHNT, CDR2 YENEEA. V shed 4 bases and J shed 7 bases, with 17 bases lying between them. CDR3 size: 15 residues. The CDR3, as DNA: TGTGCCAGCAGCTATACGGGGTCAGGTATGAATGAGCAGTTCTTC. Its protein product is CASSYTGSGMNEQFF.

The rearrangement links TRBV11-1 to TRBJ2-1, with 7 positions matching TRBD1. V was clipped by 5 bases and J by 4 bases; unmatched bases: 5. From germline, CDR1 is SGHAT and CDR2 FQDESV (reference sequence). The CDR3 length is 14 residues. Written as DNA, the CDR3 is TGTGCCAGCAGCCCAGACAGGGTATACAATGAGCAGTTCTTC. This gives the protein CASSPDRVYNEQFF.

The chain links TRBV30 to TRBJ1-6; D not certain. From germline, CDR1 is GTSNPN and CDR2 SVGIG (reference sequence). Trimming took off 0 bases at V and 14 bases at J, with 11 bases between the two ends. This CDR3 region has 12 residues. The CDR3 reads CAWSVHRGSLHF. The CDR3 DNA follows: TGTGCCTGGAGTGTACACCGCGGGTCCCTCCACTTT.

The chain combines TRBV15 with TRBJ2-2; 9 positions match TRBD2. Germline CDR1 reads LNHNV; CDR2 reads YYDKDF (reference sequence). Unmatched junction bases numbered 5, after V lost 4 bases and J lost 5 bases. CDR3 length: 15 residues. CDR3 residues: CATSTAGGRTGELFF. The CDR3 nucleotides read TGTGCCACCAGCACTGCGGGGGGGCGGACCGGGGAGCTGTTTTTT.

The chain uses TRBV6-5 and TRBJ2-7, with 8 bases matching TRBD1. Germline CDR1 and CDR2: MNHEY and SVGAGI. The CDR3 runs to 16 residues. J gave up 2 bases and V 4 bases, and 10 bases lay outside the gene matches. CDR3 loop: CASSWGGRTGTYEQYF. The CDR3 DNA follows: TGTGCCAGCAGTTGGGGAGGAAGGACAGGGACCTACGAGCAGTACTTC.